Below, 18 T cell receptor beta chains from the same sample are listed, as sequenced in a study of identical twins (dated by TCRdb to 2016 to 2017). Libraries were prepared through 5' RACE. Sequencing took place on an Illumina HiSeq 2000. The raw public data were reprocessed by TCRdb itself: fastp quality trimming at Q25, MiXCR clonotype calling, in-frame beta chains only. Under each unique CDR3 protein, matching rows form one entry showing the most common genes and DNA. The sample data list some 300,000 distinct CDR3 sequences, and over 9% of these were observed just once. The top ten clonotypes cover 6% to 9% of the sample. These data also formed part of another study, on yellow fever vaccine responses in identical twins.

Sequencing used CD8+ T cells sorted from blood. These receptors all come from a woman aged 18-29 years in good health.

This clonotype was recorded a few times. The chain is built from TRBV9 and TRBJ2-1, with TRBD2 identical over 8 bases. J lost 3 bases, V lost 2 bases, and 4 bases had no gene match. This CDR3 is built from 15 residues. Germline V gene lookup returns CDR1 SGDLS and CDR2 YYNGEE. CDR3 DNA sequence: TGTGCCAGCAGCGTCACTAGCGGCGTCTACAATGAGCAGTTCTTC. Protein product: CASSVTSGVYNEQFF.

This clonotype was counted a few times. The rearrangement joins TRBV2 to TRBJ1-1; D not resolved. The CDR3 covers 12 residues. Germline assignment: CDR1 SNHLY and CDR2 FYNNEI. Trimming took 4 bases from V and 7 from J, leaving 10 bases between them. The chain's CDR3 is CASSASRGEAFF. The DNA of the CDR3 is TGTGCCAGCAGTGCCTCACGAGGTGAAGCTTTCTTT.

In this sample, this clonotype turned up many times. V usage is TRBV12-5 and J usage is TRBJ2-1; D gene ambiguous. Germline loops: CDR1 LGHNT, CDR2 FRNRAP. This CDR3 spans 11 amino acids. V was shortened by 1 base and J by 5 bases, with 0 bases between the two germline ends. CDR3 in DNA: TGTGCTAGTGGTTTGGACAATGAGCAGTTCTTC. It specifies CASGLDNEQFF.

The sample holds many counts of this clonotype. The chain recombines TRBV12-3 or TRBV12-4 with TRBJ2-3; TRBD2 matches at 8 bases. CDR3 length: 13 residues. With 5 bases clipped from V and 4 bases from J, the junction kept 2 bases outside the gene matches. In DNA form, the CDR3 reads TGTGCCAGCAGTCAGACTAGCGCAGATACGCAGTATTTT. Amino acids: CASSQTSADTQYF.

This clonotype was counted ten times or more. V usage is TRBV12-3 or TRBV12-4 and J usage is TRBJ2-5; D ambiguous. The CDR3 extends over 13 amino acids. The V gene lost 2 bases and the J gene lost 1 base, with 5 bases spanning the gap. The CDR3 nucleotides are TGTGCCAGCAGTTTACCCTCCCAAGAGACCCAGTACTTC. This translates into CASSLPSQETQYF.

The V gene is TRBV9, the J gene TRBJ2-1; tentative D call: TRBD2 (6 bases). The CDR3 has 15 amino acids. CDR1 and CDR2 (germline): SGDLS, YYNGEE. Trimming stripped 6 bases from V and 3 bases from J, with 16 bases between. CDR3: CASTQGGAIYNEQFF. CDR3 DNA sequence: TGTGCCAGCACCCAGGGCGGGGCAATCTACAATGAGCAGTTCTTC.

This clonotype showed up just a few times. The chain carries TRBV7-8 and TRBJ2-3; D is perhaps TRBD1 (5 bases). In germline, CDR1 is SGHVS, CDR2 FQNEAQ. CDR3 size: 14 residues. V lost 3 bases and J lost 2, with 9 bases in between. The CDR3 sequence: CASSLTVVTDTQYF. In DNA form, the CDR3 reads TGTGCCAGCAGCTTGACAGTAGTCACAGATACGCAGTATTTT.

This clonotype has at least ten counts. The chain combines TRBV20-1 with TRBJ2-7; D may be TRBD2 (5 bases). The CDR3 is 15 amino acids. Deletions cut 0 bases from V and 7 bases from J, with 19 bases between. From germline, CDR1 is DFQATT and CDR2 SNEGSKA (reference sequence). DNA of the CDR3: TGCAGTGCTAGAGAGGGATGGAAGGACTCGGGTGAGCAGTACTTC. Protein: CSAREGWKDSGEQYF.

The chain employs TRBV28 and TRBJ2-1; D is ambiguous. Germline CDR1 reads MDHEN; CDR2 reads SYDVKM. V lost 4 bases, J lost 5 bases, and 18 bases lay in between. The CDR3 sequence is 16 residues long. In DNA, the CDR3 is TGTGCCAGCAGTTCCGATCTTAGGATACCAAACAATGAGCAGTTCTTC. Protein: CASSSDLRIPNNEQFF.

The chain combines TRBV5-5 with TRBJ2-3; 9 nucleotides match TRBD2. Germline assignment: CDR1 SGHKS and CDR2 YYEKEE (reference sequence). The CDR3 sequence is 16 residues long. V was clipped by 0 bases and J by 2 bases; unmatched bases: 4. CDR3 sequence reads: CASSLASSGATDTQYF. CDR3 bases: TGTGCCAGCAGCTTGGCGTCTAGCGGGGCCACAGATACGCAGTATTTT.

The chain uses TRBV1 and TRBJ2-1; TRBD2, as called in the table, went unchecked against the DNA. TRBV1 is reported as a pseudogene. CDR3 size: 15 residues. The CDR3 DNA follows: TGCACCAGCAGTCCTCTGGCTAGAGGGGACAATGAGCAGTTCTTC. This encodes CTSSPLARGDNEQFF.

There are a few counts of this clonotype. The V and J genes are TRBV12-3 or TRBV12-4 and TRBJ1-1; tentative D call: TRBD1 (6 bases). V lost 1 base and J 7 bases, leaving 13 bases between the germline ends. The CDR3 runs 14 residues. CDR3 sequence (DNA): TGTGCCAGCAGTTTAGGTGGGGGGCCGGTTGAAGCTTTCTTT. Encoded protein: CASSLGGGPVEAFF.

This clonotype was found a few times. This chain uses TRBV3-1 with TRBJ2-5, with 14 bases lining up with TRBD2. The ends lost 0 bases at V and 5 bases at J; junction bases unmatched: 5. Germline V gives CDR1 LGHDT, CDR2 YNNKEL (reference sequence). The CDR3 totals 17 residues. The CDR3 region has the DNA TGTGCCAGCAGCCAAGATCCGGGACTAGCGGGAGTGGAGACCCAGTACTTC. Translating gives CASSQDPGLAGVETQYF.

This chain connects TRBV5-6 to TRBJ2-1, with TRBD1 matching 8 bases. CDR1 is SGHDT and CDR2 is YYEEEE in the germline V gene. This CDR3 has 15 amino acids. V shed 7 bases, J shed 2 bases, and the junction held 8 bases outside the gene matches. CDR3 residues: CASVLRQGPYNEQFF. The CDR3 DNA follows: TGTGCCAGCGTCCTAAGACAGGGGCCCTACAATGAGCAGTTCTTC.

This clonotype occurred many times. This chain joins TRBV19 and TRBJ1-1, with D uncertain. V lost 7 bases, J lost 4 bases, and 13 bases lay in between. CDR1 LNHDA and CDR2 SQIVND come from the germline V gene (reference sequence). There are 13 residues in the CDR3. This CDR3 is CASTPSAGTEAFF. In nucleotides, the CDR3 is TGTGCCAGTACCCCATCGGCCGGCACTGAAGCTTTCTTT.

This clonotype turned up a few times. The chain is built from TRBV14 and TRBJ2-7; a possible D gene is TRBD2 (6 bases). The V gene's germline CDR1 is SGHDN and CDR2 FVKESK. Trimming removed 2 bases from V and 0 bases from J, with 11 bases in between. CDR3 length: 15 residues. CDR3 nucleotides: TGTGCCAGCAGCCAACGGAGGGAGGCCTCCTACGAGCAGTACTTC. Its protein product is CASSQRREASYEQYF. Drawing the rest from reference TRBV14 and TRBJ2-7, the complete variable domain is EAGVTQFPSHSVIEKGQTVTLRCDPISGHDNLYWYRRVMGKEIKFLLHFVKESKQDESGMPNNRFLAERTGGTYSTLKVQPAELEDSGVYFCASSQRREASYEQYFGPGTRLTVT.

This clonotype was detected a few times. The J gene is TRBJ2-5, the V gene TRBV29-1; TRBD2 agrees at 15 bases. Germline loops: CDR1 SQVTM, CDR2 ANQGSEA. J lost 1 base, V lost 6 bases, and 6 bases had no gene match. The CDR3 totals 16 residues. The CDR3 sequence is CSVRTSGGVVQETQYF. CDR3 bases: TGCAGCGTCCGGACTAGCGGGGGGGTAGTCCAAGAGACCCAGTACTTC. The variable domain in full, completed from reference TRBV29-1 and TRBJ2-5, reads SAVISQKPSRDICQRGTSLTIQCQVDSQVTMMFWYRQQPGQSLTLIATANQGSEATYESGFVIDKFPISRPNLTFSTLTVSNMSPEDSSIYLCSVRTSGGVVQETQYFGPGTRLLVL.

This clonotype was detected ten times or more. The chain combines TRBV28 with TRBJ2-2; D is perhaps TRBD1 or TRBD2 (5 bases each). The germline V gene has CDR1 MDHEN and CDR2 SYDVKM. V lost 7 bases and J 4 bases, leaving 16 bases between the germline ends. The CDR3 loop spans 15 amino acids. CDR3 sequence reads: CASNGRGAVTGELFF. CDR3 nucleotides: TGTGCCAGCAATGGACGGGGCGCAGTCACCGGGGAGCTGTTTTTT.